These 7 T cell receptor beta chains share one sample of origin, sequenced in a study of regulatory T cells in long-lasting Graves disease. Noted time point: newly diagnosed GD, antithyroid drugs for less than 3 months. From RNA extracted from PBMCs, the TCR library was made. Both iRepertoire HTBI primers and Arm-PCR of CDR3 regions were used to build the TCR beta libraries. TCRdb independently ran MiXCR on the multiplex PCR reads; one entry per CDR3 protein. The data contain approximately 350,000 distinct CDR3 sequences, 12% of them singletons. In addition, the sample was reused for a study of T cells in Graves' hyperthyroidism and ophthalmopathy.

Source: peripheral blood mononuclear cells (PBMCs), taken at new diagnosis, from a patient treated with antithyroid drugs. These receptors were collected from a woman aged 18 to 35 with Graves disease.

This clonotype came up a few times. One end of the junction is discordant with germline, which a read error may explain. The rearrangement links TRBV20-1 to TRBJ1-2; D perhaps matches TRBD1 (5 bases). The germline V gene has CDR1 DFQATT and CDR2 SNEGSKA (reference sequence). The CDR3 is 15 amino acids. This CDR3 is CSVRDLGGGRYGYTF. CDR3 in DNA: TGCAGTGTTAGAGATCTTGGCGGGGGGAGGTATGGCTACACCTTC.

This clonotype was seen a few times. This chain links TRBV19 with TRBJ1-5, with D tentatively TRBD1 (5 bases). Trimming stripped 4 bases from V and 0 bases from J, with 16 bases between. Germline CDR1 LNHDA, CDR2 SQIVND (reference sequence). The CDR3 covers 17 residues. The CDR3 nucleotides read TGTGCCAGTAGTAGTACCTCGGGACTTTATAGCAATCAGCCCCAGCATTTT. Translation: CASSSTSGLYSNQPQHF.

This clonotype showed up many times. The chain couples TRBV27 to TRBJ2-2, with 7 bases fitting TRBD2. V lost 4 bases to trimming and J lost 6 bases; unmatched junction nucleotides: 8. CDR3 length equals 15 residues. The germline CDR1 and CDR2 sequences are MNHEY and SMNVEV (reference sequence). As DNA, the CDR3 is TGTGCCAGCAGTTATTCTAGCGGAACGGCCGGGGAGCTGTTTTTT. It yields the protein CASSYSSGTAGELFF.

This chain uses TRBV20-1 with TRBJ1-5, with D perhaps TRBD1 (6 bases). With 3 bases removed from V and 3 bases from J, the gap between germline ends came to 9 bases. Germline V lookup: CDR1 DFQATT, CDR2 SNEGSKA (reference sequence). The CDR3 length is 13 residues. In nucleotides, the CDR3 is TGCAGTGCTAGTGGACAGTTCAATCAGCCCCAGCATTTT. Its translation is CSASGQFNQPQHF.

In this sample, this clonotype turned up many times. The V call is TRBV24-1, the J call TRBJ2-1, with TRBD2 as a possible D gene (6 bases). The CDR3 covers 16 residues. The germline CDR1 and CDR2 sequences are KGHDR and SFDVKD. The V and J ends lost 0 bases and 12 bases respectively, with 20 bases between them. The CDR3 coding sequence is TGTGCCACCAGTGATTTGCGGGGGTTACGGGGCGAGGGGCAGTTCTTC. This translates into CATSDLRGLRGEGQFF.

V is TRBV19 and J is TRBJ1-2, with TRBD1 identical over 11 bases. J was trimmed by 4 bases and V by 4 bases; bases with no gene match: 8. CDR3 size: 16 residues. CDR1 is LNHDA and CDR2 is SQIVND in the germline V gene (reference sequence). CDR3 in amino acids: CASSNPGQGVSYGYTF. The DNA of the CDR3 is TGTGCCAGTAGTAATCCGGGACAGGGGGTCAGCTATGGCTACACCTTC.

The V call is TRBV20-1, the J call TRBJ2-1; no definite D call. Germline assignment: CDR1 DFQATT and CDR2 SNEGSKA (reference sequence). V lost 6 bases and J lost 7, with 7 bases in between. The CDR3 is 10 residues long. The CDR3 nucleotides read TGCAGTGCAACTATTAATGAGCAGTTCTTC. Translated, it gives CSATINEQFF.